A selection of T cell receptor beta chains follows, all from one sample in a study of shared clonotypes between healthy human individuals. Some clones are missing from TCRdb's copy, which holds only in-frame ones; the method was immunoSEQ multiplex PCR. Among just over 2,000,000 clones listed, over 85% were seen once. Input material: naive CD8+ T cells sorted from blood. These receptors came from a man between 18 and 29 years old in good health. CDR3s include the opening cysteine and the closing phenylalanine or tryptophan. The order of the fields is J gene, V gene, D gene, clone size, CDR3 DNA, CDR3 protein. A D gene is named only where the DNA matches it firmly. Clone sizes are given selectively: once, few, many, or a class where the clone is expanded.

j_call: TRBJ2-5; v_call: TRBV5-4; d_call: -; clone_size: -; cdr3_nt: TGTGCCAGCAACTCGTTACCGGGAGAGACCCAGTACTTC; cdr3_aa: CASNSLPGETQYF
j_call: TRBJ2-7; v_call: TRBV5-1; d_call: -; clone_size: -; cdr3_nt: TGCGCCAGCAGCTTGGCTGACGGCTACGAGCAGTACTTC; cdr3_aa: CASSLADGYEQYF
j_call: TRBJ2-7; v_call: TRBV7-9; d_call: TRBD2; clone_size: -; cdr3_nt: TGTGCCAGCAGCTTATCCAGCGGGGGTATAAACGAGCAGTACTTC; cdr3_aa: CASSLSSGGINEQYF
j_call: TRBJ2-7; v_call: TRBV6-1; d_call: -; clone_size: -; cdr3_nt: TGTGCCAGCAGTGAATTTTCGGGGCAGGGGTGGTACGAGCAGTACTTC; cdr3_aa: CASSEFSGQGWYEQYF
j_call: TRBJ2-3; v_call: TRBV4-1; d_call: -; clone_size: -; cdr3_nt: TGCGCCAGCAGCCAAGATAGTCCTAGCGCTGAGTGGAATACGCAGTATTTT; cdr3_aa: CASSQDSPSAEWNTQYF
j_call: TRBJ2-2; v_call: TRBV4-3; d_call: TRBD1; clone_size: -; cdr3_nt: TGCGCCAGCAGCCGGACAGGGGACACCGGGGAGCTGTTTTTT; cdr3_aa: CASSRTGDTGELFF
j_call: TRBJ2-7; v_call: TRBV4-1; d_call: -; clone_size: -; cdr3_nt: TGCGCCAGCAGCCAAAAGAAGGGTCCCTACGAGCAGTACTTC; cdr3_aa: CASSQKKGPYEQYF
j_call: TRBJ1-1; v_call: TRBV6-1; d_call: -; clone_size: once; cdr3_nt: TGTGCCAGCAGTGAAGCCTTTATACGGACAGTGAACACTGAAGCTTTCTTT; cdr3_aa: CASSEAFIRTVNTEAFF
j_call: TRBJ1-5; v_call: TRBV18; d_call: -; clone_size: few; cdr3_nt: TGTGCCAGCTCACCACCTGTGGGTCAGCCCCAGCATTTT; cdr3_aa: CASSPPVGQPQHF
j_call: TRBJ1-2; v_call: TRBV2; d_call: -; clone_size: once; cdr3_nt: TGTGCCAGCAGTGACCCCTATGGCTACACCTTC; cdr3_aa: CASSDPYGYTF
j_call: TRBJ1-1; v_call: TRBV6-6; d_call: -; clone_size: -; cdr3_nt: TGTGCCAGCAGTTACTCTAGGTACACTGAAGCTTTCTTT; cdr3_aa: CASSYSRYTEAFF
j_call: TRBJ2-3; v_call: TRBV4-1; d_call: -; clone_size: -; cdr3_nt: TGCGCCAGCAGCCAAGGTCTACCTAGCACAGATACGCAGTATTTT; cdr3_aa: CASSQGLPSTDTQYF
j_call: TRBJ2-7; v_call: TRBV4-1; d_call: TRBD2; clone_size: -; cdr3_nt: TGCGCCAGCAGCCAAGGAGGCGGGGGCTCCTACGAGCAGTACTTC; cdr3_aa: CASSQGGGGSYEQYF
j_call: TRBJ1-1; v_call: TRBV5-1; d_call: -; clone_size: -; cdr3_nt: TGCGCCAGCAGCTTGATGGGTCCTTTGAACACTGAAGCTTTCTTT; cdr3_aa: CASSLMGPLNTEAFF
j_call: TRBJ2-1; v_call: TRBV27; d_call: -; clone_size: once; cdr3_nt: TGTGCCAGCAGTCCTTTGACAGGGACTATCAATGAGCAGTTCTTC; cdr3_aa: CASSPLTGTINEQFF
j_call: TRBJ2-7; v_call: TRBV9; d_call: TRBD1; clone_size: once; cdr3_nt: TGTGCCAGCAGCCCCGGACAGGGGAGGTCCTACGAGCAGTACTTC; cdr3_aa: CASSPGQGRSYEQYF
j_call: TRBJ2-7; v_call: TRBV5-4; d_call: TRBD1; clone_size: -; cdr3_nt: TGTGCCAGCAGCTCCCGGGACAGGTTATACGAGCAGTACTTC; cdr3_aa: CASSSRDRLYEQYF
j_call: TRBJ1-5; v_call: TRBV6-4; d_call: TRBD1; clone_size: -; cdr3_nt: TGTGCCAGCAGTGACCCGACGTTGAACAGGGGAAATCAGCCCCAGCATTTT; cdr3_aa: CASSDPTLNRGNQPQHF
j_call: TRBJ2-2; v_call: TRBV13; d_call: TRBD1; clone_size: -; cdr3_nt: TGTGCCAGCAGCGCGGGACAGGGTTTCTTGGACGGGGAGCTGTTTTTT; cdr3_aa: CASSAGQGFLDGELFF
j_call: TRBJ2-7; v_call: TRBV29-1; d_call: TRBD1; clone_size: -; cdr3_nt: TGCAGCGTCCCGACCGGGACAGGGGGCTACGAGCAGTACTTC; cdr3_aa: CSVPTGTGGYEQYF
j_call: TRBJ2-7; v_call: TRBV13; d_call: TRBD1; clone_size: -; cdr3_nt: TGTGCCAGCAGCTTAGGGGACAGGGAAGACGAGCAGTACTTC; cdr3_aa: CASSLGDREDEQYF
j_call: TRBJ2-5; v_call: TRBV4-1; d_call: -; clone_size: -; cdr3_nt: TGCGCCAGCAGCTTAATAACCCGGGACCAAGAGACCCAGTACTTC; cdr3_aa: CASSLITRDQETQYF
j_call: TRBJ1-4; v_call: TRBV4-3; d_call: TRBD1; clone_size: -; cdr3_nt: TGCGCCAGCAGCCATTCTCCCTCGACAGGGGACGATGAAAAACTGTTTTTT; cdr3_aa: CASSHSPSTGDDEKLFF
j_call: TRBJ2-3; v_call: TRBV7-2; d_call: -; clone_size: -; cdr3_nt: TGTGCCAGCAGCTTAGTAGGGGGGGCGGGAGATACGCAGTATTTT; cdr3_aa: CASSLVGGAGDTQYF
j_call: TRBJ2-7; v_call: TRBV19; d_call: -; clone_size: -; cdr3_nt: TGTGCCAGTAGTCTTGGGGCAGGGACCTACGAGCAGTACTTC; cdr3_aa: CASSLGAGTYEQYF
j_call: TRBJ1-6; v_call: TRBV9; d_call: -; clone_size: -; cdr3_nt: TGTGCCAGCAGCCCTGTAAACTATAATTCACCCCTCCACTTT; cdr3_aa: CASSPVNYNSPLHF
j_call: TRBJ2-7; v_call: TRBV6-1; d_call: -; clone_size: -; cdr3_nt: TGTGCCAGAGCCGGTGGCTCTTACGAGCAGTACTTC; cdr3_aa: CARAGGSYEQYF
j_call: TRBJ2-1; v_call: TRBV10-3; d_call: -; clone_size: -; cdr3_nt: TGTGCCATCAGTGAGGACCGGGGGTTGCGCAATGAGCAGTTCTTC; cdr3_aa: CAISEDRGLRNEQFF
j_call: TRBJ1-1; v_call: TRBV6-5; d_call: -; clone_size: once; cdr3_nt: TGTGCCAGCAGCCGCGAAAGCGGGAGCGCTGAAGCTTTCTTT; cdr3_aa: CASSRESGSAEAFF
j_call: TRBJ1-5; v_call: TRBV6-5; d_call: -; clone_size: few; cdr3_nt: TGTGCCAGCAGTTACTCGGCCAGGGGTAATCAGCCCCAGCATTTT; cdr3_aa: CASSYSARGNQPQHF
j_call: TRBJ2-2; v_call: TRBV30; d_call: -; clone_size: once; cdr3_nt: TGTGCCTGGGCCCTATCCGGGGAGCTGTTTTTT; cdr3_aa: CAWALSGELFF
j_call: TRBJ2-1; v_call: TRBV4-2; d_call: TRBD2; clone_size: -; cdr3_nt: TGTGCCAGCAGCCCGTGGACTAGCGATGCAGACAATGAGCAGTTCTTC; cdr3_aa: CASSPWTSDADNEQFF
j_call: TRBJ2-1; v_call: TRBV9; d_call: -; clone_size: -; cdr3_nt: TGTGCCAGCAGCGCCGGCAATGAGCAGTTCTTC; cdr3_aa: CASSAGNEQFF
j_call: TRBJ2-7; v_call: TRBV5-6; d_call: -; clone_size: -; cdr3_nt: TGTGCCAGCAGCCCTTGGGAAGGGGATATCTACGAGCAGTACTTC; cdr3_aa: CASSPWEGDIYEQYF
j_call: TRBJ2-1; v_call: TRBV4-1; d_call: TRBD2; clone_size: -; cdr3_nt: TGCGCCAGCAGACCGCTAGCGGGAGGGCCTCATGAGCAGTTCTTC; cdr3_aa: CASRPLAGGPHEQFF
j_call: TRBJ2-3; v_call: TRBV9; d_call: TRBD1; clone_size: -; cdr3_nt: TGTGCCAGCAGCGTCGAGCCAGGGGGAACAGATACGCAGTATTTT; cdr3_aa: CASSVEPGGTDTQYF
j_call: TRBJ2-2; v_call: TRBV7-2; d_call: -; clone_size: -; cdr3_nt: TGTGCCAGCAGCCCCTTAGGGAACACCGGGGAGCTGTTTTTT; cdr3_aa: CASSPLGNTGELFF
j_call: TRBJ2-7; v_call: TRBV27; d_call: -; clone_size: -; cdr3_nt: TGTGCCAGCAGTTTGGGGCCCCCCTCCTACGAGCAGTACTTC; cdr3_aa: CASSLGPPSYEQYF
j_call: TRBJ2-3; v_call: TRBV7-9; d_call: TRBD2; clone_size: -; cdr3_nt: TGTGCCAGCAGCTTCCTGTATGCGGGAGTGGGGTCCGACACAGATACGCAGTATTTT; cdr3_aa: CASSFLYAGVGSDTDTQYF
j_call: TRBJ2-1; v_call: TRBV19; d_call: -; clone_size: -; cdr3_nt: TGTGCCAGTAGTATCTCTTCGGGGACCGCTGGCGAGCAGTTCTTC; cdr3_aa: CASSISSGTAGEQFF
j_call: TRBJ2-7; v_call: TRBV7-9; d_call: -; clone_size: -; cdr3_nt: TGTGCCAGCAGCTTAGGATGGTACGAGCAGTACTTC; cdr3_aa: CASSLGWYEQYF
j_call: TRBJ2-1; v_call: TRBV6-5; d_call: -; clone_size: -; cdr3_nt: TGTGCCAGCAGTCTAAGCCGATACAATGAGCAGTTCTTC; cdr3_aa: CASSLSRYNEQFF
j_call: TRBJ1-4; v_call: TRBV18; d_call: -; clone_size: -; cdr3_nt: TGTGCCAGCTCACCCAGCGGAAAACTGTTTTTT; cdr3_aa: CASSPSGKLFF
j_call: TRBJ1-2; v_call: TRBV6-5; d_call: -; clone_size: -; cdr3_nt: TGTGCCAGCAGTTACGGGGAAGGAGATGTGGGGGGCTACACCTTC; cdr3_aa: CASSYGEGDVGGYTF
j_call: TRBJ2-2; v_call: TRBV10-3; d_call: TRBD1; clone_size: -; cdr3_nt: TGTGCCATCAGCACAGGGGGTATTAACACCGGGGAGCTGTTTTTT; cdr3_aa: CAISTGGINTGELFF
j_call: TRBJ1-6; v_call: TRBV7-2; d_call: -; clone_size: -; cdr3_nt: TGTGCCAGCAGCCAGGTCGACGCGGGGGTGATAAATTCACCCCTCCACTTT; cdr3_aa: CASSQVDAGVINSPLHF
j_call: TRBJ2-7; v_call: TRBV7-9; d_call: TRBD2; clone_size: -; cdr3_nt: TGTGCCAGCAGCTTAGCTGATAGCGGGAGTAGTGAGCAGTACTTC; cdr3_aa: CASSLADSGSSEQYF
j_call: TRBJ2-1; v_call: TRBV30; d_call: TRBD2; clone_size: -; cdr3_nt: TGTGCCTGGAGCCGGGAGGGCTGGGCCAATGAGCAGTTCTTC; cdr3_aa: CAWSREGWANEQFF
j_call: TRBJ2-1; v_call: TRBV7-9; d_call: TRBD1; clone_size: -; cdr3_nt: TGTGCCAGCAGCATGGGGACAGGGATGGATGAGCAGTTCTTC; cdr3_aa: CASSMGTGMDEQFF
j_call: TRBJ1-1; v_call: TRBV28; d_call: -; clone_size: -; cdr3_nt: TGTGCCAGCAGTCCCTCCGCAACAGGGGAAGCTTTCTTT; cdr3_aa: CASSPSATGEAFF
j_call: TRBJ2-1; v_call: TRBV30; d_call: -; clone_size: -; cdr3_nt: TGTGCCTGGAGTGTCGGGGCAGGGGTGGCTGAGCAGTTCTTC; cdr3_aa: CAWSVGAGVAEQFF
j_call: TRBJ2-1; v_call: TRBV5-1; d_call: TRBD2; clone_size: once; cdr3_nt: TGCGCCAGCAGCTTGGGGGCTAGCGGGAAAATCTCCTACAATGAGCAGTTCTTC; cdr3_aa: CASSLGASGKISYNEQFF
j_call: TRBJ1-2; v_call: TRBV20-1; d_call: -; clone_size: -; cdr3_nt: TGCAGTGCGCCCCCAGGCTACACCTTC; cdr3_aa: CSAPPGYTF
j_call: TRBJ2-7; v_call: TRBV19; d_call: TRBD1; clone_size: once; cdr3_nt: TGTGCCAGTAGTAGTTTACCGGGACAGGTCTCCTACGAGCAGTACTTC; cdr3_aa: CASSSLPGQVSYEQYF
j_call: TRBJ1-2; v_call: TRBV7-9; d_call: -; clone_size: -; cdr3_nt: TGTGCCAGCAGCTTGGGCCCAGGGCTGAACTATGGCTACACCTTC; cdr3_aa: CASSLGPGLNYGYTF
j_call: TRBJ2-3; v_call: TRBV27; d_call: -; clone_size: -; cdr3_nt: TGTGCCAGCAGTTTATTCCCCACAGATACGCAGTATTTT; cdr3_aa: CASSLFPTDTQYF
j_call: TRBJ1-6; v_call: TRBV2; d_call: -; clone_size: -; cdr3_nt: TGTGCCAGCTTTGGGCAGGGAGGGACGGGGAATTCACCCCTCCACTTT; cdr3_aa: CASFGQGGTGNSPLHF